The present T cell receptor beta chain was sequenced within a study of CXCR3-negative and CXCR3-positive naive CD8 T cells. TRB cDNA was prepared as libraries by UMI-labeled 5' RACE. TCRdb derives one entry per CDR3 protein from the 5' RACE reads, leaving out DNA. In all, the sample yields around 150,000 distinct CDR3 sequences. This CDR3 comprises 14 residues. Germline CDR1 SGHRS, CDR2 YFSETQ. To note about this clonotype: No antigen is known for it.

Study-level findings and limits: Naive CXCR3-positive cells had TRB CDR3s more hydrophobic than those of CXCR3-negative naive cells.

The TCR was taken from a human donor in good health. Some clones in this sample may be carry-over from other donors' samples. The chain links TRBV5-1 to TRBJ2-7; absent DNA, TCRdb's TRBD2 call cannot be checked. The sample comprised naive CXCR3+ CD8+ T cells from blood. Subset noted: CD45RO-CCR7+CD27+CD95- naive CD8+ T cells expressing CXCR3 (TNR3+). Here the CDR3 reads CASSLAAAAGEQYF. Supplemented by reference TRBV5-1 and TRBJ2-7, the full variable domain reads KAGVTQTPRYLIKTRGQQVTLSCSPISGHRSVSWYQQTPGQGLQFLFEYFSETQRNKGNFPGRFSGRQFSNSRSEMNVSTLELGDSALYLCASSLAAAAGEQYFGPGTRLTVT.